These 21 T cell receptor beta chains were sequenced from one sample in a study of response to subunit inactivated influenza vaccine. In TCRdb, the RT-PCR reads were re-called with MiXCR into one record per CDR3 protein. The sample carries hundreds of thousands of distinct CDR3 sequences, 13% to 15% recorded once. Source: PBMCs from blood, taken around 15 days before vaccination. The receptors shown here come from a man in his fifties or sixties who received an inactivated influenza vaccine.

The sample holds a few counts of this clonotype. The rearrangement uses TRBV12-3 or TRBV12-4 and TRBJ2-7; unclear D gene. The CDR3 runs to 12 residues. V was clipped by 6 bases and J by 6 bases, with 12 bases between them. In nucleotides, the CDR3 is TGTGCCAGCAGCTGGGCCGGGCTCGAGCAGTACTTC. The encoded protein is CASSWAGLEQYF.

This clonotype turned up a few times. V gene TRBV10-3 combines with J gene TRBJ2-1, with D perhaps matching TRBD2 (6 bases). CDR1 is ENHRY, CDR2 SYGVKD, per germline. The CDR3 totals 14 residues. V gave up 6 bases and J gave up 7 bases, with 16 bases separating them. The CDR3 spells CAISLGTGENEQFF. The CDR3 coding sequence is TGTGCCATCAGCCTCGGGACGGGGGAAAATGAGCAGTTCTTC.

J is TRBJ1-4 and V is TRBV28; a weak D match, TRBD1 (5 bases). The CDR3 contains 16 residues. Germline CDR1 is MDHEN and CDR2 is SYDVKM. The germline V and J ends were trimmed by 6 bases and 3 bases, with 17 bases remaining between them. This CDR3 reads CASSPAGARANEKLFF. In DNA form, the CDR3 reads TGTGCCAGCAGCCCCGCTGGGGCGCGGGCTAATGAAAAACTGTTTTTT.

In this sample, this clonotype turned up a few times. V gene TRBV7-2 combines with J gene TRBJ1-2, with 9 bases matching TRBD1. Trimming cost V 0 bases and J 2 bases; bases outside gene matches: 1. The CDR3 has 15 residues. Germline CDR1 reads SGHTA; CDR2 reads FQGNSA. The CDR3, as DNA: TGTGCCAGCAGCTTAGCACAGGGGGCGAACTATGGCTACACCTTC. This translates into CASSLAQGANYGYTF.

The chain is built from TRBV28 and TRBJ2-7, with D possibly called TRBD1 or TRBD2 (5 bases each). Germline V gives CDR1 MDHEN, CDR2 SYDVKM. CDR3 length: 16 residues. V lost 3 bases to trimming and J lost 2 bases, with 17 bases between them. The CDR3 nucleotides are TGTGCCAGCAGTTTCTCGATTGGGACGGAGACCTACGAGCAGTACTTC. It translates to CASSFSIGTETYEQYF.

In DNA form, the CDR3 reads TGTGCCAGTCGGGGGGGGCTGGCCGGGGAGCTGTTTTTT. It is translated as CASRGGLAGELFF. This chain uses TRBV12-3 or TRBV12-4 with TRBJ2-2; TRBD2 agrees at 8 bases. The J segment lost 6 bases and the V segment lost 9 bases, leaving 6 bases of the junction unmatched. CDR3 length: 13 amino acids.

This clonotype appeared a few times. J is TRBJ2-2 and V is TRBV4-2; a possible D gene is TRBD2 (7 bases). Germline V gene data show CDR1 as LGHNA and CDR2 as YNFKEQ. V shed 3 bases and J shed 5 bases, with 13 bases lying between them. The CDR3 extends over 15 amino acids. CDR3 sequence: CASSQEGGDTGELFF. The CDR3 nucleotides are TGTGCCAGCAGCCAGGAAGGGGGGGATACCGGGGAGCTGTTTTTT.

The table lists this clonotype with many counts. The rearrangement uses TRBV28 and TRBJ2-3; the D gene could be TRBD1 or TRBD2 (6 bases each). This CDR3 is built from 18 residues. From germline, CDR1 is MDHEN and CDR2 SYDVKM. V shed 5 bases and J shed 1 base, with 22 bases lying between them. The CDR3 coding sequence is TGTGCCAGCAGTGGGCCCGGAGGGACACTGTTGGGCACAGATACGCAGTATTTT. Protein sequence: CASSGPGGTLLGTDTQYF.

V and J are TRBV2 and TRBJ2-7; the match to TRBD1 covers 8 bases. From germline, CDR1 is SNHLY and CDR2 FYNNEI. Trimming cost V 7 bases and J 4 bases; bases outside gene matches: 12. The CDR3 covers 15 residues. The CDR3 bases are TGTGCCAGCAAAGGGCAGGGGGCGAGTCGGTACGAGCAGTACTTC. This translates into CASKGQGASRYEQYF.

This clonotype was detected once. The chain couples TRBV19 to TRBJ1-5; D perhaps matches TRBD1 (5 bases). This CDR3 contains 15 residues. V lost 1 base and J lost 3, with 10 bases in between. From germline, CDR1 is LNHDA and CDR2 SQIVND (reference sequence). The CDR3 sequence: CASSIGGGNNQPQHF. The DNA for the CDR3 is TGTGCCAGTAGTATAGGGGGCGGAAACAATCAGCCCCAGCATTTT.

This clonotype appeared many times. This chain links TRBV12-3 or TRBV12-4 with TRBJ1-1; 8 bases map to TRBD1. V lost 5 bases to trimming and J lost 7 bases; unmatched junction nucleotides: 6. The CDR3 totals 13 residues. For the CDR3, the DNA is TGTGCCAGCAGTCTAGGACAGGGCCTTGAAGCTTTCTTT. This sequence encodes CASSLGQGLEAFF.

The gene calls are TRBV4-3 and TRBJ1-5, with D maybe TRBD1 (6 bases). CDR3 length: 16 residues. Germline-derived CDR1 and CDR2 are LGHNA and YSLEER. V lost 0 bases, J lost 6 bases, and 15 bases lay in between. CDR3 DNA sequence: TGCGCCAGCAGCCAAGATGTGGCAGGGGTTCTTCAGCCCCAGCATTTT. Residues: CASSQDVAGVLQPQHF.

This clonotype was counted a few times. The chain combines TRBV11-2 with TRBJ2-1; D tentatively fits TRBD1 or TRBD2 (5 bases each). Trimming pared 5 bases from V and 0 bases from J, leaving 11 bases between. Germline lookup yields CDR1 SGHAT and CDR2 FQNNGV. This CDR3 is 15 amino acids long. This chain's CDR3 is CASSPWGSSYNEQFF. In DNA form, the CDR3 reads TGTGCCAGCAGCCCTTGGGGGAGCTCCTACAATGAGCAGTTCTTC. The full variable domain, completed using reference TRBV11-2 and TRBJ2-1, is EAGVAQSPRYKIIEKRQSVAFWCNPISGHATLYWYQQILGQGPKLLIQFQNNGVVDDSQLPKDRFSAERLKGVDSTLKIQPAKLEDSAVYLCASSPWGSSYNEQFFGPGTRLTVL.

The chain has TRBV23-1 and TRBJ1-1, with a possible D match to TRBD1 (5 bases). TRBV23-1 is sorted into the ORF group, with uncertain function. Trimming pared 6 bases from V and 5 bases from J, leaving 22 bases between. The CDR3 is 16 amino acids. The CDR3 loop reads CASRGTTLRRKTEAFF. CDR3 DNA: TGCGCCAGCAGAGGGACCACATTAAGGAGGAAGACTGAAGCTTTCTTT.

The rearrangement uses TRBV20-1 and TRBJ2-7; D unclear. CDR3 length equals 15 residues. Germline V lookup: CDR1 DFQATT, CDR2 SNEGSKA (reference sequence). V was trimmed by 4 bases and J by 3 bases, leaving 19 bases between them. The CDR3 loop reads CSAKPPHGLSYEQYF. CDR3 coding DNA: TGCAGTGCTAAGCCTCCACACGGCCTCAGCTACGAGCAGTACTTC.

The genes are TRBV18 and TRBJ2-7, with 9 bases lining up with TRBD1. CDR1 is KGHSH and CDR2 is LQKENI in the germline V gene. The CDR3 sequence is 13 residues long. Germline trimming cut 8 bases from V and 3 bases from J; bases unmatched to any gene: 5. The CDR3 DNA is TGTGCCAGCACGACGGGACAGGGCTACGAGCAGTACTTC. It specifies CASTTGQGYEQYF.

This clonotype has more than one count but fewer than ten. V gene TRBV13 combines with J gene TRBJ2-3; 10 positions match TRBD2. The V and J ends lost 4 bases and 1 base, in that order; junction bases with no gene match: 2. This CDR3 is 15 amino acids long. The germline V gene has CDR1 PRHDT and CDR2 FYEKMQ (reference sequence). In DNA form, the CDR3 reads TGTGCCAGCAGCTCCGGGACTAGCGGCACAGATACGCAGTATTTT. Amino acids: CASSSGTSGTDTQYF.

Many counts were recorded for this clonotype. CDR3 DNA sequence: TGTGCCAGCAGCTTAGATGGAGGGTTGGAGACCCAGTACTTC. Encoded protein: CASSLDGGLETQYF. The gene calls are TRBV11-2 and TRBJ2-5, with TRBD2 as a possible D gene (6 bases). V lost 0 bases to trimming and J lost 5 bases, with 10 bases between them. CDR1 and CDR2 (germline): SGHAT, FQNNGV. The CDR3 is made up of 14 amino acids.

A few counts support this clonotype. This rearrangement joins TRBV20-1 to TRBJ1-2; D possibly corresponds to TRBD1 (5 bases). This CDR3 has 21 amino acids. Germline assignment: CDR1 DFQATT and CDR2 SNEGSKA (reference sequence). The ends were cut back, 0 bases at V and 4 bases at J, with 33 bases in the middle. The CDR3 is CSARDRVFRIEGIPRGYGYTF. The CDR3, as DNA: TGCAGTGCTAGAGATCGGGTTTTCAGAATCGAGGGGATCCCTCGTGGCTATGGCTACACCTTC.

V and J are TRBV5-1 and TRBJ2-5; D is undetermined. Germline V gives CDR1 SGHRS, CDR2 YFSETQ. The V end was cut by 5 bases, the J end by 2 bases, with 7 bases between. CDR3 size: 12 residues. CDR3 DNA: TGCGCCAGCAGGCTCAATCAAGAGACCCAGTACTTC. Encoded protein: CASRLNQETQYF.

Many counts were recorded for this clonotype. V gene TRBV6-6 combines with J gene TRBJ1-2; tentative D call: TRBD1 (6 bases). This CDR3 is 12 amino acids long. V lost 7 bases, J lost 6 bases, and 12 bases lay in between. CDR1 is MNHNY, CDR2 SVGAGI, per germline (reference sequence). The CDR3 DNA is TGTGCCAGCACGGCGGCAGGGGATGGCTACACCTTC. Amino acids: CASTAAGDGYTF.